Relative to its sample, the clone carrying this T cell receptor (beta chain) is medium-sized. Its target is not known. This specimen belongs to a study of CD4 T cells in relation to SARS-CoV-2 and coronaviruses. Overall study context: Negative control cultures got HIV-1 Nef peptides or no peptide. Study results and limitations: Crossreactivity was assessed only for spike protein, not other viral proteins.

The repertoire was sequenced with immunoSEQ multiplex PCR; TCRdb's copy has only in-frame clones and lacks some. The sample shows about 19,000 clones, 70% to 80% of them seen only once. Unexposed donor CD4+ T cells date from 2011-2018, before the COVID-19 pandemic. Isolation of CD4+ T cells took place after approximately 11 days in culture. Cells permitting, SARS-CoV-2 S/N and four cold-coronavirus spikes were tested on unexposed-donor CD4+ T cells. The CDR3 spans 16 residues. The germline V gene encodes CDR1 SGHRS and CDR2 YFSETQ. V shed 4 bases and J 0 bases; nucleotides not matched to a gene: 7. The rearrangement links TRBV5-1 to TRBJ1-1; 9 positions agree with TRBD1. This TCR was recovered from a human donor in good health. Specimen: CD4+ T cells from PBMCs, cultured in vitro. This CDR3 is CASSPGTGMVNTEAFF. CDR3 sequence (DNA): TGCGCCAGCAGCCCCGGGACAGGGATGGTGAACACTGAAGCTTTCTTT.